These 17 T cell receptor beta chains were all obtained from the same sample, sequenced in a study of regulatory and conventional T cells in RAG deficiency. Profiling relied on immunoSEQ multiplex PCR, and the TCRdb table lists in-frame clones only, not all of them. The sample includes roughly 30,000 clones, 90% to 95% of them seen just once. Regulatory T cells were sorted from blood as CD4+ CD25-high CD127-low cells. These data were likewise used in another study, on regulatory T cells. That work adds: Primers: 52 TRBV forward and 13 TRBJ reverse.

What was sequenced was Tregs sorted from blood. The receptor set was obtained from a human donor in good health.

The chain is built from TRBV6-1 and TRBJ2-7, with TRBD1 identical over 8 bases. CDR3 size: 14 residues. After removal of 4 bases from V and 5 bases from J, the junction contained 7 bases not matched to a gene. Per germline, CDR1 MNHNS and CDR2 SASEGT. CDR3: CASSGRTGRHEQYF. In DNA form, the CDR3 reads TGTGCCAGCAGTGGGCGGACAGGGCGACACGAGCAGTACTTC.

The chain links TRBV2 to TRBJ2-5; D gene uncertain. Trimming pared 3 bases from V and 4 bases from J, leaving 3 bases between. The V gene's germline CDR1 is SNHLY and CDR2 FYNNEI. The CDR3 has 11 residues. CDR3 region: CASSEGETQYF. The CDR3 DNA reads as TGTGCCAGCAGTGAGGGAGAGACCCAGTACTTC.

This rearrangement joins TRBV9 to TRBJ2-7; 9 bases align to TRBD2. The CDR3 length is 16 residues. With V trimmed by 0 bases and J by 7 bases, 11 bases remained unmatched. CDR1 is SGDLS, CDR2 YYNGEE, per germline. Written as DNA, the CDR3 is TGTGCCAGCAGCGTAGGATCTAGCGGGGCCTTCAAGGAGCAGTACTTC. Protein: CASSVGSSGAFKEQYF. The full variable domain, its missing parts supplied by reference TRBV9 and TRBJ2-7, is DSGVTQTPKHLITATGQRVTLRCSPRSGDLSVYWYQQSLDQGLQFLIQYYNGEERAKGNILERFSAQQFPDLHSELNLSSLELGDSALYFCASSVGSSGAFKEQYFGPGTRLTVT.

The CDR3 DNA sequence: TGCGCCAGCAGCTTTACTGGGAATAAAGTCTACGAGCAGTACTTC. It translates to CASSFTGNKVYEQYF. V and J are TRBV5-1 and TRBJ2-7, with D unclear. The CDR3 totals 15 residues. Trimming removed 2 bases at V and 3 bases at J, with 15 bases between. Germline loops: CDR1 SGHRS, CDR2 YFSETQ.

The gene calls are TRBV10-3 and TRBJ2-7, with D maybe TRBD2 (5 bases). The CDR3 has 11 residues. CDR1 and CDR2 from the germline V gene are ENHRY and SYGVKD. V was pared by 4 bases and J by 12 bases, with 13 bases between. DNA of the CDR3: TGTGCCATCAGTGGCGGAGAGCGGCGGTACTTC. Protein sequence: CAISGGERRYF.

This chain links TRBV1 with TRBJ1-5; TRBD1 reflects the table's D call only, with no check against the DNA. TRBV1 constitutes a pseudogene. CDR3 size: 18 residues. CDR3 in DNA: TGCACCAGCAGCCAACACCCCGCACAAATTCATAGCAATCAGCCCCAGCATTTT. Translating gives CTSSQHPAQIHSNQPQHF.

The CDR3 nucleotides read TGTGCCAGCAGCTTAGCTTTGGGGCCGAAGGAAAAACTGTTTTTT. Its translation: CASSLALGPKEKLFF. V and J are TRBV11-2 and TRBJ1-4; D may be TRBD1 (5 bases). In germline, CDR1 is SGHAT, CDR2 FQNNGV. The CDR3 is 15 amino acids. V was pared by 1 base and J by 8 bases, with 14 bases between.

This chain joins TRBV14 and TRBJ1-3, with 7 bases aligning to TRBD1. Germline values: CDR1 SGHDN, CDR2 FVKESK. This CDR3 spans 17 amino acids. The ends lost 6 bases at V and 1 base at J; junction bases unmatched: 12. CDR3 coding DNA: TGTGCCAGCAGGGCAACCGGGACAGCCTTTTCTGGAAACACCATATATTTT. It yields the protein CASRATGTAFSGNTIYF.

This rearrangement joins TRBV6-6 to TRBJ2-1; TRBD2 is a possible D gene (7 bases). Germline V lookup: CDR1 MNHNY, CDR2 SVGAGI (reference sequence). V was pared by 0 bases and J by 6 bases, with 12 bases between. The CDR3 totals 15 residues. CDR3 region: CASSYSGGGPNEQFF. DNA for the CDR3: TGTGCCAGCAGTTACTCGGGGGGGGGCCCCAATGAGCAGTTCTTC.

This clone showed up just once. The rearrangement uses TRBV6-1 and TRBJ2-5; weak D call: TRBD2 (5 bases). The CDR3 extends over 12 amino acids. CDR1 is MNHNS, CDR2 SASEGT, per germline. V was cut by 6 bases and J by 4 bases, with 9 bases left in between. CDR3 DNA: TGTGCCAGCAGGCGGGCGGGAGAGACCCAGTACTTC. Translating it yields CASRRAGETQYF.

This clone was counted a few times. The chain recombines TRBV7-9 with TRBJ2-7; possible D gene TRBD1, 5 bases. Trimming stripped 6 bases from V and 2 bases from J, with 17 bases between. The CDR3 sequence is 15 residues long. The germline V gene has CDR1 SEHNR and CDR2 FQNEAQ (reference sequence). CDR3 sequence (DNA): TGTGCCAGCAGTCTAAGACAGCCCGATACCTACGAGCAGTACTTC. Protein: CASSLRQPDTYEQYF.

This rearrangement joins TRBV5-1 to TRBJ1-1, with D unclear. Trimming left V 0 bases short and J 6 bases short, with 9 bases between. The germline V gene has CDR1 SGHRS and CDR2 YFSETQ. The CDR3 contains 13 residues. The CDR3 DNA is TGCGCCAGCAGCTTGGCCCTGCTATCTGAAGCTTTCTTT. As protein: CASSLALLSEAFF.

This chain connects TRBV14 to TRBJ2-7; D gene ambiguous. The germline V gene has CDR1 SGHDN and CDR2 FVKESK. This CDR3 comprises 12 residues. Trimming removed 4 bases from V and 0 bases from J, with 4 bases in between. The CDR3 bases are TGTGCCAGCAGCCGGCACTCCTACGAGCAGTACTTC. This sequence encodes CASSRHSYEQYF.

The chain joins TRBV5-1 to TRBJ2-7; D is ambiguous. There are 16 residues in the CDR3. Looked up from germline, CDR1 is SGHRS and CDR2 is YFSETQ. V lost 0 bases to trimming and J lost 0 bases, with 13 bases between them. CDR3 residues: CASSLASGVISYEQYF. The CDR3 coding sequence is TGCGCCAGCAGCTTGGCGTCCGGCGTCATCTCCTACGAGCAGTACTTC. Full variable domain (missing parts from reference TRBV5-1 and TRBJ2-7): KAGVTQTPRYLIKTRGQQVTLSCSPISGHRSVSWYQQTPGQGLQFLFEYFSETQRNKGNFPGRFSGRQFSNSRSEMNVSTLELGDSALYLCASSLASGVISYEQYFGPGTRLTVT.

The chain links TRBV2 to TRBJ1-5; D gene uncertain. V dropped 6 bases and J dropped 1 base, with 16 bases sitting between them. Germline-derived CDR1 and CDR2 are SNHLY and FYNNEI. The CDR3 runs 16 residues. The CDR3 nucleotides are TGTGCCAGCAGACCCCGGGGAGGCTGGAGCAATCAGCCCCAGCATTTT. This gives the protein CASRPRGGWSNQPQHF.

This clone was seen just once. The rearrangement joins TRBV6-1 to TRBJ1-6, with D uncertain. V shed 1 base and J shed 8 bases, with 6 bases lying between them. The CDR3 spans 13 residues. Germline CDR1 and CDR2: MNHNS and SASEGT. The DNA of the CDR3 is TGTGCCAGCAGTGAAGTTCTCGATTCACCCCTCCACTTT. Translated, it gives CASSEVLDSPLHF.

The gene calls are TRBV28 and TRBJ1-2; D ambiguous. Trimming removed 7 bases from V and 4 bases from J, with 10 bases in between. The CDR3 has 12 amino acids. Germline V gene sequence: CDR1 MDHEN, CDR2 SYDVKM. The chain's CDR3 is CASIAPAYGYTF. The CDR3 nucleotides read TGTGCCAGCATCGCGCCTGCCTATGGCTACACCTTC.